This TCR beta chain was documented in a study of blood T cell repertoires in COVID-19. Study-level information: Whether acute or convalescent, the COVID-19 samples came from the United States, Italy and Spain. Sample material is recorded as cDNA or gDNA derived from T cells, B-cell-depleted T cells, or PBMCs.

Between the trimmed V and J ends, which lost 8 bases and 2 bases, there was a span of 13 bases. CDR1 MGHDK and CDR2 SYGVNS come from the germline V gene. This CDR3 comprises 14 residues. Original processing notes: Nucleated cell counts were estimated from reference gene primer amplification. The method was immunoSEQ multiplex PCR; TCRdb's version includes in-frame clones alone and lacks a portion of them. That table supplies the V and J calls and clone size; D and trimming were determined from the DNA. The table has approximately 35,000 clones, around 80% seen once; the top ten hold more than 10%. Sequenced material: peripheral blood. The rearrangement links TRBV25-1 to TRBJ2-1; TRBD2 might be the D (7 bases). The clonotype originates from a human donor in a cohort sampled during active COVID-19. CDR3 coding DNA: TGTGCCAGCTGGGGGGGCCCCCCCTACAATGAGCAGTTCTTC. Translating it yields CASWGGPPYNEQFF.